This T cell receptor (beta chain) originates from a study of shared clonotypes between healthy human individuals. Broader study findings: Generation of non-shared clonotypes was less probable than generation of clonotypes shared by all four donors.

In the naive CD8 group, cells lacked CD45RO and were positively selected for CCR7, so terminally differentiated effector memory CD45RA+ cells were left out. HIV-negative, healthy adults without recent acute infections or vaccinations were the donors. Notes on this clone: Its antigen is still unknown.

Deep-level assay runs were performed. Assay: immunoSEQ multiplex PCR; the TCRdb copy retains only in-frame clones and omits some. Seen here are over 2,000,000 clones, 80% to 95% observed once, and the top ten hold 1.5% to 2%. The CDR3 extends over 18 amino acids. Germline V gives CDR1 SGHTA, CDR2 FQGNSA. Trimming took off 4 bases at V and 0 bases at J, with 19 bases between the two ends. The chain recombines TRBV7-2 with TRBJ2-4; TRBD2 might be the D (6 bases). This clonotype was obtained from a man aged 18 to 30 in good health. Some clones in this sample may be carry-over from other donors' samples. What was sequenced was naive CD8+ T cells from PBMCs. This chain's CDR3 is CASSSTWGLAGAKNIQYF. The CDR3 coding sequence is TGTGCCAGCAGCTCGACCTGGGGACTCGCCGGAGCCAAAAACATTCAGTACTTC.